Shown below are 14 T cell receptor beta chains from a single sample sequenced in a study of human T cells and chemical hapten exposure. The time point denotes: patch test 1, 2 weeks after DPC sensitization. Treatment meaning: therapeutic diphenylcyclopropenone sensitization with weekly scalp DPC. Using its own MiXCR run on the RACE reads, TCRdb lists one record per CDR3 protein. The sample includes fewer than 130,000 distinct CDR3 sequences, roughly 11% of them seen just once. Sample: whole blood, taken in connection with sensitization to the hapten diphenylcyclopropenone (DPC). The receptors stem from a woman aged 40 to 55 with alopecia areata. Some clones in this sample may be carry-over from other donors' samples.

The chain uses TRBV10-3 and TRBJ2-7, with D possibly being TRBD1 (6 bases). Germline V gene sequence: CDR1 ENHRY, CDR2 SYGVKD. This CDR3 contains 15 residues. V was cut by 4 bases and J by 3 bases, with 16 bases left in between. CDR3 residues: CAISVLRGHLYEQYF. CDR3 bases: TGTGCCATCAGTGTCCTTAGGGGACACCTCTACGAGCAGTACTTC.

This clonotype was observed a few times. The chain uses TRBV3-1 and TRBJ2-1, with D uncertain. Trimming removed 7 bases from V and 4 bases from J, with 14 bases in between. This CDR3 has 14 amino acids. CDR1 and CDR2 (germline): LGHDT, YNNKEL (reference sequence). CDR3 nucleotides: TGTGCCAGCACGCCCGGTGGGGTATACAATGAGCAGTTCTTC. Its translation is CASTPGGVYNEQFF.

The chain joins TRBV7-2 to TRBJ1-1; D perhaps matches TRBD1 (5 bases). Germline loops: CDR1 SGHTA, CDR2 FQGNSA. The CDR3 length is 14 residues. V lost 3 bases, J lost 4 bases, and 12 bases lay in between. The CDR3 DNA sequence: TGTGCCAGCAGCTTGGAGGGGACGGGCACTGAAGCTTTCTTT. Amino acid sequence: CASSLEGTGTEAFF.

The CDR3 nucleotides are TGTGCCAGCAGCATTGCCCGGGAGCTGTTTTTT. It codes for CASSIARELFF. The chain uses TRBV7-9 and TRBJ2-2; D remains ambiguous. The CDR3 consists of 11 residues. V dropped 5 bases and J dropped 9 bases, with 7 bases sitting between them. Per germline, CDR1 SEHNR and CDR2 FQNEAQ (reference sequence).

This clonotype was detected only once. V usage is TRBV3-2 and J usage is TRBJ2-7; whether TRBD1, the table's D call, matches the DNA was not checked. TRBV3-2 is designated a pseudogene. The CDR3 length is 17 residues. The CDR3 nucleotides are TGTGCCAGCAGCCAAGAGGGACCCGGGACAGGAGATCGGGAGCAGTACTTC. Its translation is CASSQEGPGTGDREQYF.

This chain connects TRBV29-1 to TRBJ2-1; no clear D gene. This CDR3 region has 10 residues. The V and J ends lost 4 bases and 5 bases respectively, with 3 bases between them. Germline lookup yields CDR1 SQVTM and CDR2 ANQGSEA. The CDR3 DNA is TGCAGCGTTGGGGACAATGAGCAGTTCTTC. Translating gives CSVGDNEQFF.

The CDR3: CASSVPTGDTDTQYF. In DNA form, the CDR3 reads TGTGCCAGCAGCGTGCCAACGGGAGACACAGATACGCAGTATTTT. The chain joins TRBV9 to TRBJ2-3; weak D call: TRBD2 (6 bases). V lost 2 bases to trimming and J lost 2 bases, with 12 bases between them. Germline lookup yields CDR1 SGDLS and CDR2 YYNGEE. The CDR3 sequence is 15 residues long.

This clonotype was counted only a few times. The chain combines TRBV20-1 with TRBJ2-1; 13 bases are a match to TRBD2. The CDR3 runs to 18 residues. Germline CDR1 reads DFQATT; CDR2 reads SNEGSKA (reference sequence). J gave up 2 bases and V 5 bases, and 12 bases lay outside the gene matches. CDR3 sequence reads: CSALPGTSGTRTYNEQFF. DNA of the CDR3: TGCAGTGCTCTCCCAGGGACTAGCGGGACCAGAACCTACAATGAGCAGTTCTTC.

The gene calls are TRBV18 and TRBJ2-7, with a possible D match to TRBD1 (6 bases). The V end was cut by 3 bases, the J end by 3 bases, with 12 bases between. Germline V gives CDR1 KGHSH, CDR2 LQKENI. The CDR3 contains 14 residues. Here the CDR3 reads CASSPAGAYYEQYF. In DNA form, the CDR3 reads TGTGCCAGCTCACCGGCAGGGGCCTACTACGAGCAGTACTTC.

This clonotype was seen a few times. The CDR3 DNA is TGTGCCAGCGGAATTATTCGAGGCTACACCTTC. Translation: CASGIIRGYTF. The rearrangement uses TRBV12-3 or TRBV12-4 and TRBJ1-2; D is unresolved. There are 11 residues in the CDR3. Trimming took 8 bases from V and 8 from J, leaving 12 bases between them.

This clonotype showed up just a few times. The chain links TRBV28 to TRBJ2-5; TRBD2 aligns across 12 bases. The CDR3 contains 15 residues. V shed 5 bases and J 3 bases; nucleotides not matched to a gene: 4. Germline V gene lookup returns CDR1 MDHEN and CDR2 SYDVKM. CDR3 residues: CASSLTSGSKETQYF. In DNA form, the CDR3 reads TGTGCCAGCAGTCTGACTAGCGGGAGTAAAGAGACCCAGTACTTC. The full variable domain, with the rest looked up from reference TRBV28 and TRBJ2-5, is DVKVTQSSRYLVKRTGEKVFLECVQDMDHENMFWYRQDPGLGLRLIYFSYDVKMKEKGDIPEGYSVSREKKERFSLILESASTNQTSMYLCASSLTSGSKETQYFGPGTRLLVL.

This clonotype was counted only a few times. The J gene is TRBJ2-3, the V gene TRBV7-9; TRBD2 might be the D (6 bases). The V end lost 5 bases, the J end lost 3 bases, and 18 bases lay between the germline ends. CDR1 SEHNR and CDR2 FQNEAQ come from the germline V gene (reference sequence). The CDR3 spans 16 residues. The CDR3 DNA reads TGTGCCAGCAGCCAAGGAGGGCCGTGGGTGACAGATACGCAGTATTTT. Amino acid sequence: CASSQGGPWVTDTQYF.

This clonotype has a handful of counts. The V gene is TRBV20-1, the J gene TRBJ2-7; 9 positions agree with TRBD2. The V gene's germline CDR1 is DFQATT and CDR2 SNEGSKA (reference sequence). Unmatched junction bases numbered 15, after V lost 6 bases and J lost 0 bases. This CDR3 region has 17 residues. The CDR3 DNA is TGCAGTGCAAAGCCGAGGGGAAGCGGGGGGAGCTCCTACGAGCAGTACTTC. This translates into CSAKPRGSGGSSYEQYF.

This clonotype qualifies as medium-sized. The chain carries TRBV29-1 and TRBJ2-1, with 7 bases aligning to TRBD1. Germline assignment: CDR1 SQVTM and CDR2 ANQGSEA. Germline trimming cut 3 bases from V and 8 bases from J; bases unmatched to any gene: 4. This CDR3 is 12 amino acids long. CDR3 DNA sequence: TGCAGCGTTGATAACAGGGGCTATGAGCAGTTCTTC. Translating gives CSVDNRGYEQFF.